The next 29 T cell receptor beta chains were all read from a single sample in a study of blood T cell repertoires in COVID-19. Sequencing used immunoSEQ multiplex PCR; TCRdb keeps in-frame clones, though not all of them. The sample records about 480,000 clones, 70% to 90% being singletons. The source material was PBMCs or T cells enriched from blood (not recorded which). These receptors were collected from a woman aged 18 to 35 with acute COVID-19.

This clone was picked up one time. The chain employs TRBV7-2 and TRBJ1-5, with a weak D call TRBD1 (5 bases). The V end lost 0 bases, the J end lost 2 bases, and 8 bases lay between the germline ends. This CDR3 is 15 amino acids long. Germline values: CDR1 SGHTA, CDR2 FQGNSA. The CDR3 loop reads CASSLARVGNQPQHF. The CDR3 DNA reads TGTGCCAGCAGCTTAGCCAGGGTGGGCAATCAGCCCCAGCATTTT.

CDR3: CASSVGGQGEQFF. The CDR3 nucleotides are TGTGCCAGCAGCGTAGGGGGGCAGGGTGAGCAGTTCTTC. The rearrangement joins TRBV9 to TRBJ2-1; TRBD1 might be the D (6 bases). V was pared by 0 bases and J by 9 bases, with 10 bases between. The CDR3 loop spans 13 amino acids. Germline loops: CDR1 SGDLS, CDR2 YYNGEE.

A note on this clone: This same CDR3 is encoded by further DNA sequences in the sample. The chain employs TRBV28 and TRBJ2-5; tentatively, D is TRBD1 (5 bases). The V gene lost 9 bases and the J gene lost 4 bases, with 9 bases spanning the gap. CDR1 and CDR2 (germline): MDHEN, SYDVKM. The CDR3 sequence is 11 residues long. DNA for the CDR3: TGTGCCAGTAGAAGGGGAGAGACCCAGTACTTC. Encoded protein: CASRRGETQYF. Filled out from reference TRBV28 and TRBJ2-5, the complete variable domain reads DVKVTQSSRYLVKRTGEKVFLECVQDMDHENMFWYRQDPGLGLRLIYFSYDVKMKEKGDIPEGYSVSREKKERFSLILESASTNQTSMYLCASRRGETQYFGPGTRLLVL.

The rearrangement uses TRBV3-1 (or the pseudogene TRBV3-2) and TRBJ2-5; D not certain. The CDR3 is 12 amino acids. Trimming shortened V by 4 bases and J by 5 bases, and 8 bases separated the two germline ends. Per germline, CDR1 LGHDT and CDR2 YNNKEL (reference sequence). CDR3 protein: CASSPGSETQYF. CDR3 bases: TGTGCCAGCAGCCCCGGTAGCGAGACCCAGTACTTC.

There are a few counts of this clone. The chain combines TRBV12-3 or TRBV12-4 with TRBJ2-1; D might be TRBD2 (5 bases). This CDR3 has 12 residues. V was shortened by 6 bases and J by 7 bases, with 10 bases between the two germline ends. This chain's CDR3 is CASRQLGNEQFF. CDR3 nucleotide sequence: TGTGCCAGCAGGCAACTAGGAAATGAGCAGTTCTTC.

On this clone itself: A read error may account for a junction end that differs from germline. The rearrangement uses TRBV19 and TRBJ1-1; 8 bases line up with TRBD1. The length of the CDR3 is 14 residues. Germline-derived CDR1 and CDR2 are LNHDA and SQIVND (reference sequence). The CDR3 DNA is TGTGCCAGTAGGGAGACAGGGGTGAAGACTGAAGCTTTCTTT. Translating it yields CASRETGVKTEAFF.

The V and J genes are TRBV7-9 and TRBJ2-4; D not certain. V shed 8 bases and J shed 5 bases, with 13 bases lying between them. Germline V gives CDR1 SEHNR, CDR2 FQNEAQ (reference sequence). CDR3 size: 13 residues. The CDR3: CASSRVNENIQYF. For the CDR3, the DNA is TGTGCCAGCTCCCGGGTAAACGAAAACATTCAGTACTTC.

The chain is built from TRBV7-2 and TRBJ1-1, with a possible D match to TRBD1 (6 bases). The CDR3 covers 15 residues. Germline assignment: CDR1 SGHTA and CDR2 FQGNSA. V dropped 4 bases and J dropped 4 bases, with 16 bases sitting between them. CDR3 residues: CASSSRQAAGTEAFF. CDR3 nucleotide sequence: TGTGCCAGCAGCTCTAGACAGGCCGCGGGCACTGAAGCTTTCTTT.

This sequence joins TRBV19 and TRBJ2-1; 14 bases fit TRBD2. This CDR3 has 16 residues. V lost 3 bases, J lost 7 bases, and 5 bases stayed unmatched. From germline, CDR1 is LNHDA and CDR2 SQIVND (reference sequence). Here the CDR3 reads CASSMGLAGVGNEQFF. Here the CDR3 DNA reads TGTGCCAGTAGTATGGGACTAGCGGGAGTCGGGAATGAGCAGTTCTTC.

The chain links TRBV6-9 to TRBJ1-2; 8 bases agree with TRBD1. CDR3 length: 15 residues. The J segment lost 5 bases and the V segment lost 2 bases, leaving 7 bases of the junction unmatched. CDR1 is MNHGY and CDR2 is SVAAGI in the germline V gene. CDR3 amino acids: CASSYTGGQAYGYTF. CDR3 coding DNA: TGTGCCAGCAGTTATACGGGGGGACAGGCTTATGGCTACACCTTC.

This clone was picked up one time. V is TRBV6-5 and J is TRBJ1-2; possibly TRBD1 for D (5 bases). Germline assignment: CDR1 MNHEY and CDR2 SVGAGI. The CDR3 totals 14 residues. Trimming removed 6 bases at V and 5 bases at J, with 16 bases between. The CDR3 DNA sequence: TGTGCCAGCAGATTGGACCGCGCAGGGTATGGCTACACCTTC. Translating gives CASRLDRAGYGYTF.

This sequence joins TRBV25-1 and TRBJ2-7, with TRBD1 matching over 7 bases. V dropped 5 bases and J dropped 2; count of bases not matched to a gene: 6. Germline V gene data show CDR1 as MGHDK and CDR2 as SYGVNS. The CDR3 length is 14 residues. The CDR3 reads CASSHRDRAYEQYF. CDR3 nucleotide sequence: TGTGCCAGCAGTCACCGGGACAGAGCCTACGAGCAGTACTTC.

The rearrangement links TRBV9 to TRBJ1-3; possibly TRBD1 for D (6 bases). Germline V gene data show CDR1 as SGDLS and CDR2 as YYNGEE. This CDR3 is built from 15 residues. With 4 bases removed from V and 0 bases from J, the gap between germline ends came to 11 bases. The CDR3 reads CASSPMGASGNTIYF. The CDR3, as DNA: TGTGCCAGCAGCCCTATGGGGGCCTCTGGAAACACCATATATTTT.

This clone was picked up a small number of times. The CDR3 protein is CASSIDLPDRESPLHF. The CDR3, as DNA: TGTGCCAGTAGTATAGATCTACCGGACAGGGAGTCACCCCTCCACTTT. The rearrangement links TRBV19 to TRBJ1-6; 8 bases agree with TRBD1. The V gene end was trimmed by 0 bases and the J gene end by 10 bases; junction bases not matched to a gene: 8. The CDR3 extends over 16 amino acids. From germline, CDR1 is LNHDA and CDR2 SQIVND (reference sequence). Supplemented by reference TRBV19 and TRBJ1-6, the full variable domain reads DGGITQSPKYLFRKEGQNVTLSCEQNLNHDAMYWYRQDPGQGLRLIYYSQIVNDFQKGDIAEGYSVSREKKESFPLTVTSAQKNPTAFYLCASSIDLPDRESPLHFGNGTRLTVT.

The genes are TRBV3-1 (or the pseudogene TRBV3-2) and TRBJ2-7; D is ambiguous. CDR1 and CDR2 (germline): LGHDT, YNNKEL (reference sequence). This CDR3 spans 12 amino acids. V gave up 0 bases and J gave up 5 bases, with 5 bases separating them. CDR3: CASSQDLNEQYF. In nucleotides, the CDR3 is TGTGCCAGCAGCCAAGATTTAAACGAGCAGTACTTC.

The V and J genes are TRBV27 and TRBJ2-1; TRBD2 aligns across 7 bases. In germline, CDR1 is MNHEY, CDR2 SMNVEV (reference sequence). The CDR3 is 16 residues long. The junction had 8 bases not matched to a gene; V was cut back by 3 bases and J by 3 bases. CDR3 in amino acids: CASSLFGEGFYNEQFF. In DNA form, the CDR3 reads TGTGCCAGCAGTTTGTTCGGGGAGGGGTTCTACAATGAGCAGTTCTTC.

The chain recombines TRBV4-1 with TRBJ1-5; D unresolved. The CDR3 length is 15 residues. Germline V gene lookup returns CDR1 MGHRA and CDR2 YSYEKL. The ends were cut back, 1 base at V and 1 base at J, with 8 bases in the middle. For the CDR3, the DNA is TGCGCCAGCAGCCAAGTTATGGGCAGCAATCAGCCCCAGCATTTT. Its protein is CASSQVMGSNQPQHF.

The chain joins TRBV28 to TRBJ1-2, with 8 positions matching TRBD1. J lost 6 bases, V lost 1 base, and 10 bases had no gene match. Per the germline V gene, CDR1 is MDHEN and CDR2 is SYDVKM. This CDR3 has 16 residues. CDR3 DNA: TGTGCCAGCAGTTTATCCATACCGGGACAGGTTCATGGCTACACCTTC. Translating gives CASSLSIPGQVHGYTF.

On this clone: Other DNA sequences in the sample encode the same CDR3. V is TRBV28 and J is TRBJ1-3; TRBD1 aligns across 7 bases. The V and J ends lost 5 bases and 0 bases, in that order; junction bases with no gene match: 4. The CDR3 runs 15 residues. Germline values: CDR1 MDHEN, CDR2 SYDVKM. The DNA for the CDR3 is TGTGCCAGCAGTCCCGGGACAGCCTCTGGAAACACCATATATTTT. Protein sequence: CASSPGTASGNTIYF. Drawing the rest from reference TRBV28 and TRBJ1-3, the complete variable domain is DVKVTQSSRYLVKRTGEKVFLECVQDMDHENMFWYRQDPGLGLRLIYFSYDVKMKEKGDIPEGYSVSREKKERFSLILESASTNQTSMYLCASSPGTASGNTIYFGEGSWLTVV.

This clone was seen only once. The CDR3 DNA sequence: TGTGCCACCTCGGACAGGGCTGGTGCTAATGAAAAACTGTTTTTT. The encoded protein is CATSDRAGANEKLFF. The chain joins TRBV10-3 to TRBJ1-4; 8 positions match TRBD1. CDR1 and CDR2 (germline): ENHRY, SYGVKD. The ends lost 10 bases at V and 3 bases at J; junction bases unmatched: 10. This CDR3 region has 15 residues.

This sequence joins TRBV19 and TRBJ1-2; D unresolved. The length of the CDR3 is 14 residues. Trimming stripped 5 bases from V and 2 bases from J, with 12 bases between. The V gene's germline CDR1 is LNHDA and CDR2 SQIVND (reference sequence). CDR3 sequence: CASSLAPGNYGYTF. The CDR3 nucleotides are TGTGCCAGTAGTCTCGCCCCGGGGAACTATGGCTACACCTTC.

This clone was observed once. The chain has TRBV10-2 and TRBJ2-3; tentative D call: TRBD2 (5 bases). The germline gives CDR1 WSHSY, CDR2 SAAADI. Between the trimmed V and J ends, which lost 2 bases and 1 base, there was a span of 10 bases. This CDR3 has 15 amino acids. The CDR3 reads CASSEPGWGTDTQYF. DNA of the CDR3: TGCGCCAGCAGTGAGCCGGGATGGGGCACAGATACGCAGTATTTT.

In this sample, this clone turned up once. V is TRBV10-3 and J is TRBJ2-7; TRBD2 aligns across 10 bases. The CDR3 spans 14 residues. Germline assignment: CDR1 ENHRY and CDR2 SYGVKD. V shed 3 bases, J shed 7 bases, and the junction held 6 bases outside the gene matches. The CDR3 loop is CAISDTLAGDEQYF. CDR3 nucleotide sequence: TGTGCCATCAGTGACACTCTAGCGGGGGATGAGCAGTACTTC.

This sequence joins TRBV19 and TRBJ2-3, with 7 bases that match TRBD2. There are 15 residues in the CDR3. The trim removed 7 bases at V and 2 bases at J, leaving 9 bases unmatched. Germline loops: CDR1 LNHDA, CDR2 SQIVND (reference sequence). CDR3 in DNA: TGTGCCAGTATAAGGCGGCGGGAGAACACAGATACGCAGTATTTT. Translating it yields CASIRRRENTDTQYF.

The CDR3 here is CASSQGQYNQPQHF. CDR3 nucleotide sequence: TGCGCCAGCAGCCAGGGACAGTACAATCAGCCCCAGCATTTT. V gene TRBV4-1 combines with J gene TRBJ1-5, with TRBD1 identical over 7 bases. The trim removed 3 bases at V and 3 bases at J, leaving 2 bases unmatched. CDR1 is MGHRA and CDR2 is YSYEKL in the germline V gene. The CDR3 covers 14 residues.

The V call is TRBV5-1, the J call TRBJ2-7; 10 bases are shared with TRBD2. The CDR3 has 16 amino acids. Unmatched junction bases numbered 8, after V lost 5 bases and J lost 0 bases. The germline V gene encodes CDR1 SGHRS and CDR2 YFSETQ. The CDR3 DNA follows: TGCGCCAGCAGTTTCGGACTAGCGGATTCCTCCTACGAGCAGTACTTC. As protein: CASSFGLADSSYEQYF.

V gene TRBV19 combines with J gene TRBJ1-1, with 7 bases that match TRBD1. Germline trimming cut 8 bases from V and 1 base from J; bases unmatched to any gene: 4. This CDR3 region has 13 residues. Germline CDR1 reads LNHDA; CDR2 reads SQIVND (reference sequence). CDR3 residues: CASFRTGNTEAFF. The CDR3 DNA reads as TGTGCCAGTTTCCGGACAGGGAACACTGAAGCTTTCTTT.

In this sample, this clone turned up once. The chain joins TRBV3-1 (or the pseudogene TRBV3-2) to TRBJ1-4, with 8 bases lining up with TRBD1. Trimming at V came to 3 bases and at J to 7 bases, leaving 7 bases not matched to a gene. Germline CDR1 reads LGHDT; CDR2 reads YNNKEL (reference sequence). The CDR3 sequence is 15 residues long. The CDR3 DNA reads TGTGCCAGCAGCCAGGCTCACGGACAGGGTGAAAAACTGTTTTTT. It yields the protein CASSQAHGQGEKLFF.

This clone was observed a single time. V and J are TRBV5-1 and TRBJ1-2; 7 positions match TRBD1. The CDR3 covers 14 residues. V lost 4 bases and J lost 4; bases outside the gene matches: 7. Germline V CDR1 and CDR2: SGHRS, YFSETQ. The CDR3, as DNA: TGCGCCAGCAGCCTCTCGGGACAGATCTATGGCTACACCTTC. Its protein is CASSLSGQIYGYTF.